The sequence of this T cell receptor (beta chain) was determined in a study of human thymus T cells. A word on this clone: As yet, its antigen is unknown.

Study observations and caveats: In thymic and blood repertoires alike, V and J usage looked biased.

The protocol was immunoSEQ multiplex PCR, while the TCRdb copy is restricted to in-frame clones and leaves out a portion. The sample consists of 57,000 or so clones, 90% to 95% of them appearing once. The V gene end was trimmed by 7 bases and the J gene end by 6 bases; junction bases not matched to a gene: 9. This CDR3 is built from 14 residues. Germline CDR1 is MNHNY and CDR2 is SVGAGI (reference sequence). Half of the eight donors gave roughly 0.45-1 mL blood during surgery. This clonotype was obtained from a boy less than two years old with a congenital heart defect but otherwise immunologically healthy. Sequencing was done on a sample of blood. This chain joins TRBV6-6 and TRBJ1-2, with 9 positions matching TRBD1. For the CDR3, the DNA is TGTGCCAGCACCGGGACAGGGATAAGGGATGGCTACACCTTC. Protein sequence: CASTGTGIRDGYTF.